Listed below are T cell receptor beta chains from one sample, sequenced in a study of blood T cell repertoires in COVID-19. The method was immunoSEQ multiplex PCR; TCRdb's version includes in-frame clones alone and lacks a portion of them. The data contain 110,000 to 150,000 clones, over 75% of them singletons. Sequencing was performed on peripheral blood. These receptors were collected from a human donor in a cohort sampled during active COVID-19. The CDR3 runs from the conserved cysteine through the conserved F or W. D genes are given only for firm matches. Clone size, where shown, is once, few, many, or a class for clones that have expanded.

J,size,V,D,CDR3,DNA
TRBJ2-2,NA,TRBV7-6,TRBD1,CASSVPGQSLCGELFF,TGTGCCAGCAGCGTTCCGGGACAGTCTTTGTGCGGGGAGCTGTTTTTT
TRBJ2-2,NA,TRBV7-2,TRBD2,CASRGPLAGGDTGELFF,TGTGCCAGCAGGGGACCACTAGCGGGAGGGGACACCGGGGAGCTGTTTTTT
TRBJ2-7,NA,TRBV2,TRBD2,CASSEERGPYEQYF,TGTGCCAGCAGTGAGGAGCGGGGTCCCTACGAGCAGTACTTC
TRBJ2-7,once,TRBV6-5,TRBD2,CASSFSGRAPAYEQYF,TGTGCCAGCAGTTTTAGCGGGAGGGCCCCCGCCTACGAGCAGTACTTC
TRBJ2-7,once,TRBV7-2,NA,CASSIPQGPTNEQYF,TGTGCCAGCAGCATCCCCCAGGGGCCTACAAACGAGCAGTACTTC
TRBJ1-2,NA,TRBV3-1/TRBV3-2,NA,CASSLQVGYGYTF,TGTGCCAGCAGCCTACAGGTGGGCTATGGCTACACCTTC
TRBJ2-5,NA,TRBV7-6,TRBD2,CASSSGILAGVAETQYF,TGTGCCAGCAGCTCCGGAATACTAGCGGGAGTGGCGGAGACCCAGTACTTC
TRBJ2-7,NA,TRBV18,TRBD2,CASSPWGRTRDNEQYF,TGTGCCAGCTCACCCTGGGGGAGGACTAGAGATAACGAGCAGTACTTC
TRBJ2-1,NA,TRBV27,TRBD1,CASSYLSRGIPHHNEQFF,TGTGCCAGCAGTTACCTCTCCAGGGGGATCCCCCACCACAATGAGCAGTTCTTC
TRBJ2-7,once,TRBV6-5,TRBD1,CATAFTGGPYEQYF,TGTGCCACCGCTTTCACAGGGGGCCCCTACGAGCAGTACTTC
TRBJ1-5,NA,TRBV14,NA,CASSQDLNQPQHF,TGTGCCAGCAGCCAAGATCTTAATCAGCCCCAGCATTTT
TRBJ1-3,few,TRBV5-5,NA,CASSLSYSGNTIYF,TGTGCCAGCAGCCTAAGTTACTCTGGAAACACCATATATTTT
TRBJ2-1,NA,TRBV5-4,TRBD2,CASSLGRTGLAGNYNEQFF,TGTGCCAGCAGCTTGGGACGAACCGGGCTAGCGGGAAACTACAATGAGCAGTTCTTC
TRBJ2-3,NA,TRBV2,NA,CASSRLATGDTQYF,TGTGCCAGCAGCCGTCTAGCGACGGGAGATACGCAGTATTTT
TRBJ1-6,NA,TRBV6-5,NA,CATLRRGDSPLHF,TGTGCCACCCTCCGCAGGGGCGATTCACCCCTCCACTTT
TRBJ1-1,NA,TRBV12-3/TRBV12-4,NA,CATFASTEAFF,TGTGCCACCTTCGCGAGTACTGAAGCTTTCTTT
TRBJ2-7,NA,TRBV5-1,TRBD2,CASSTREGPVNEQYF,TGCGCCAGCAGTACGCGGGAGGGCCCAGTGAACGAGCAGTACTTC
TRBJ2-3,NA,TRBV9,NA,CASSVGQARPTDTQYF,TGTGCCAGCAGCGTAGGGCAGGCCCGCCCCACAGATACGCAGTATTTT
TRBJ1-6,NA,TRBV6-4,TRBD1,CASSEDRGGNLHF,TGTGCCAGCAGTGAGGACAGGGGTGGAAACCTCCACTTT
TRBJ2-7,NA,TRBV9,TRBD2,CASPLGGVSSYEQYF,TGTGCCAGCCCCCTGGGGGGGGTTAGCTCCTACGAGCAGTACTTC
TRBJ1-1,NA,TRBV6-4,NA,CASKGVSTEAFF,TGTGCCAGCAAGGGGGTTTCCACTGAAGCTTTCTTT
TRBJ2-1,NA,TRBV19,NA,CASSLLGSRVNEQFF,TGTGCCAGTAGTCTACTGGGTAGCCGGGTAAATGAGCAGTTCTTC
TRBJ2-2,NA,TRBV29-1,TRBD1,CSAKQGATGELFF,TGCAGCGCTAAACAGGGGGCAACCGGGGAGCTGTTTTTT
TRBJ2-2,NA,TRBV5-1,TRBD2,CASSLDGTSGAGELFF,TGCGCCAGCAGCTTGGACGGGACTAGCGGAGCCGGGGAGCTGTTTTTT
TRBJ1-5,NA,TRBV16,TRBD1,CASSPGQGNQPQHF,TGTGCCAGCAGTCCCGGACAGGGTAATCAGCCCCAGCATTTT
TRBJ2-3,NA,TRBV19,TRBD2,CASKLAGGVVGADTQYF,TGTGCCAGTAAGCTGGCGGGAGGGGTTGTGGGTGCAGATACGCAGTATTTT
TRBJ2-5,NA,TRBV6-2/TRBV6-3,TRBD1,CASSLQGAGQETQYF,TGTGCCAGCAGTTTACAGGGGGCCGGCCAAGAGACCCAGTACTTC
TRBJ1-1,NA,TRBV6-2/TRBV6-3,NA,CASSLGDTWNTEAFF,TGTGCCAGCAGCCTAGGGGACACCTGGAACACTGAAGCTTTCTTT
TRBJ2-1,NA,TRBV7-9,NA,CASSRDFPYNEQFF,TGTGCCAGCAGCCGGGACTTTCCCTACAATGAGCAGTTCTTC